This T cell receptor beta chain was documented in a study of blood T cell repertoires in COVID-19. Looking at the study overall: The study drew acute and convalescent COVID-19 samples from the United States, Italy and Spain. Sample material is recorded as cDNA or gDNA derived from T cells, B-cell-depleted T cells, or PBMCs.

Germline CDR1 and CDR2: SNHLY and FYNNEI. The V end was cut by 2 bases, the J end by 5 bases, with 15 bases between. The CDR3 contains 15 residues. Original analysis: Using reference gene primer amplification, nucleated cell counts were estimated. Using immunoSEQ multiplex PCR, the repertoire was profiled, and TCRdb retains in-frame clones only, with some absent. V and J calls and clone size are as listed in that table; D and trimming were resolved from the DNA. The data show about 150,000 clones, approximately 82% seen once. This clone was observed a handful of times. V gene TRBV2 combines with J gene TRBJ2-5, with a possible D match to TRBD1 (5 bases). The receptor was derived from a woman between 45 and 65 years old in a cohort sampled during active or convalescent COVID-19. Sequencing input: peripheral blood. The CDR3: CASSEQGLPRETQYF. In DNA, the CDR3 is TGTGCCAGCAGTGAACAGGGATTGCCGAGGGAGACCCAGTACTTC.